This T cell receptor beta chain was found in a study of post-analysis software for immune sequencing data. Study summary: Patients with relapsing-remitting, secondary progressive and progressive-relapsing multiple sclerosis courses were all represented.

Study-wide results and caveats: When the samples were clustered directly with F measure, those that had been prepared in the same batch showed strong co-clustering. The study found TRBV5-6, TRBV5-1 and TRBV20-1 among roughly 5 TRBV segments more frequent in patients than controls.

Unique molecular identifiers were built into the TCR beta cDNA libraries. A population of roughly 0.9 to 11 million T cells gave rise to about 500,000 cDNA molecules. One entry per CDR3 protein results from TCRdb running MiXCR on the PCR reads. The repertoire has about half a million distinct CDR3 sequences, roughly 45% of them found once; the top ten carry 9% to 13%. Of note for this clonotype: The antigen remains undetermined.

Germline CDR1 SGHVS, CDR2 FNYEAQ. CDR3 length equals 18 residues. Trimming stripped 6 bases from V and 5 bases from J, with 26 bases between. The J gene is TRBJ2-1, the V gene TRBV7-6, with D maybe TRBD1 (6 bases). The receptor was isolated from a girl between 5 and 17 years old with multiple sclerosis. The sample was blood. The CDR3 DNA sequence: TGTGCCAGCAGAAATCACCCACAGGGAAAGGTGGGCCACAATGAGCAGTTCTTC. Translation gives CASRNHPQGKVGHNEQFF.